This T cell receptor (beta chain) originates from a study of Graves' ophthalmopathy and Graves' hyperthyroidism. Study observations and caveats: Sensitivity reached just under 90% and specificity over 65% for a 13-signature model separating ophthalmopathy from stable hyperthyroidism.

The V segment lost 5 bases and the J segment 6 bases; nucleotides outside the gene matches: 6. Per the germline V gene, CDR1 is DFQATT and CDR2 is SNEGSKA (reference sequence). CDR3 length: 13 amino acids. People with hyperthyroidism were aged 18 to 65 and newly diagnosed, under 2 months' duration. Pregnancy or lactation, uncontrolled infections and other autoimmune diseases were grounds for excluding patients. RNA transcripts yielded amplified TCR beta CDR3 regions. First-round RT-PCR relied on HTBI primers, and a second-round multiplex PCR came next. TCRdb reprocessed the multiplex PCR reads via MiXCR and lists one record per CDR3 protein. The sample contains just over 600,000 distinct CDR3 sequences, about 20% of which appear only once. This clonotype was recorded many times. The antigen is undetermined.

The origin of this receptor is a woman aged 18-29 years with stable Graves' hyperthyroidism. Some clones in this sample may be carry-over from other donors' samples. This chain uses TRBV20-1 with TRBJ2-7, with TRBD2 identical over 11 bases. The specimen was peripheral blood. CDR3: CSAGKTSGVEQYF. The CDR3 DNA reads as TGCAGTGCTGGAAAGACTAGCGGGGTCGAGCAGTACTTC.